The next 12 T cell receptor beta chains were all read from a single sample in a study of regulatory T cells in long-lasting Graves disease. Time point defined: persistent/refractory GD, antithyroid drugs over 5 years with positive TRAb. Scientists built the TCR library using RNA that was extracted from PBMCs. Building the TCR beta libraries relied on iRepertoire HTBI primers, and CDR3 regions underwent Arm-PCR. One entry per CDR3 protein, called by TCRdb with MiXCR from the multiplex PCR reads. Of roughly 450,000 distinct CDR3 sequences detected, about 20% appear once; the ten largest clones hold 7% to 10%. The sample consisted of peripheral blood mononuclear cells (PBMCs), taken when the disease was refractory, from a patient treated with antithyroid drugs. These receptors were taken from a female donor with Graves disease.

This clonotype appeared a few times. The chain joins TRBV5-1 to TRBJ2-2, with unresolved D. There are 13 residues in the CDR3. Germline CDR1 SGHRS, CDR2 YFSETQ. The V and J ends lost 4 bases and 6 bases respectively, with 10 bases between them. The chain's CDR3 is CASSGNVAGELFF. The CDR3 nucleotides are TGCGCCAGCAGCGGGAATGTTGCCGGGGAGCTGTTTTTT.

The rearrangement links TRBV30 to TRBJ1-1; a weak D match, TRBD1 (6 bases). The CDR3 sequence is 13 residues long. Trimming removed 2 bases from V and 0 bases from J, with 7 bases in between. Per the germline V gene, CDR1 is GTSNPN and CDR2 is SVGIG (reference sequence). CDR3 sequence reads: CAWSYRVNTEAFF. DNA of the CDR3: TGTGCCTGGAGTTACAGGGTGAACACTGAAGCTTTCTTT. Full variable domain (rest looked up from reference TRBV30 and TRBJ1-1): SQTIHQWPATLVQPVGSPLSLECTVEGTSNPNLYWYRQAAGRGLQLLFYSVGIGQISSEVPQNLSASRPQDRQFILSSKKLLLSDSGFYLCAWSYRVNTEAFFGQGTRLTVV.

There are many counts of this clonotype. CDR3 amino acids: CASSLVTEQYF. The CDR3 DNA reads as TGTGCCAGCAGCTTGGTCACTGAGCAGTACTTC. The chain joins TRBV11-2 to TRBJ2-7; no definite D call. V was cut by 3 bases and J by 7 bases, with 7 bases left in between. The CDR3 consists of 11 residues. Germline assignment: CDR1 SGHAT and CDR2 FQNNGV.

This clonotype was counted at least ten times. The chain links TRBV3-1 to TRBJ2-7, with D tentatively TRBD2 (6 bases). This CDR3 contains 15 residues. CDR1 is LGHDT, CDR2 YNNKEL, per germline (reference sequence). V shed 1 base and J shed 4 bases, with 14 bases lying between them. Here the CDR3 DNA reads TGTGCCAGCAGCCAAGTCCGGGGGTCCTATTACGAGCAGTACTTC. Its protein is CASSQVRGSYYEQYF.

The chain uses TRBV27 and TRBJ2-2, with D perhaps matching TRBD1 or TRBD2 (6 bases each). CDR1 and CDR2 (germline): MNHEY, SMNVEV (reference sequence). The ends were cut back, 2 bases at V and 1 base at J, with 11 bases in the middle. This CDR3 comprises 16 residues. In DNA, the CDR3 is TGTGCCAGCAGTTTAATTCGGGGGCTGAACACCGGGGAGCTGTTTTTT. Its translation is CASSLIRGLNTGELFF.

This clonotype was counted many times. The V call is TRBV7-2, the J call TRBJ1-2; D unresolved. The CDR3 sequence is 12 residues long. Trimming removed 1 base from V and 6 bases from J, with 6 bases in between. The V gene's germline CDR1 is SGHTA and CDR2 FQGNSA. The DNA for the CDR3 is TGTGCCAGCAGCTTAGATCTGGATGGCTACACCTTC. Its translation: CASSLDLDGYTF.

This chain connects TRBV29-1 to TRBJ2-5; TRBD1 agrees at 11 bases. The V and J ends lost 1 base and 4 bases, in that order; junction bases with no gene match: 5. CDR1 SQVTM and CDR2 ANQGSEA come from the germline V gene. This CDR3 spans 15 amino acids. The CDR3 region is CSVEGTGGLGETQYF. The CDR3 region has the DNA TGCAGCGTTGAAGGGACAGGGGGCTTGGGAGAGACCCAGTACTTC.

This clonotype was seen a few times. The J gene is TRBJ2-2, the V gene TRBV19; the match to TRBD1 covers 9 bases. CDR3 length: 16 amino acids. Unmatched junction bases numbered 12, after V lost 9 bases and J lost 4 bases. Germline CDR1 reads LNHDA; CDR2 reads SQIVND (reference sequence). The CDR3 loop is CASSPWTGASTGELFF. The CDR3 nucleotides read TGTGCCAGCTCACCCTGGACAGGGGCTTCCACCGGGGAGCTGTTTTTT.

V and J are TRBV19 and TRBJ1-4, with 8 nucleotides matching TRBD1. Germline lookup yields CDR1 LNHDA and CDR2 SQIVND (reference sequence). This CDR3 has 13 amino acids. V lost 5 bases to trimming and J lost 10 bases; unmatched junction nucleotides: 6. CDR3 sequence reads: CASSPWTGRKLFF. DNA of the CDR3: TGTGCCAGTAGTCCCTGGACAGGGCGAAAACTGTTTTTT.

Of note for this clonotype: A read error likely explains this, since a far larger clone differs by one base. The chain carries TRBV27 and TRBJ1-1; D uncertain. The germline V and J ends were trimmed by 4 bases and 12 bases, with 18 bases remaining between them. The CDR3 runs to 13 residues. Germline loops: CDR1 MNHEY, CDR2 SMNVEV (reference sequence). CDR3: CASSYTGIRETFF. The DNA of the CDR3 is TGTGCCAGCAGTTACACTGGGATTCGCGAAACTTTCTTT.

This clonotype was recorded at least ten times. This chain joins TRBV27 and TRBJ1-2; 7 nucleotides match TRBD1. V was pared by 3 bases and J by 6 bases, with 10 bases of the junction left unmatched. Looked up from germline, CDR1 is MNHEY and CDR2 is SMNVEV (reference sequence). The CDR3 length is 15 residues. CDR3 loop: CASSLTGMSLHGYTF. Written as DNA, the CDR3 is TGTGCCAGCAGTTTGACAGGGATGAGTCTCCATGGCTACACCTTC.

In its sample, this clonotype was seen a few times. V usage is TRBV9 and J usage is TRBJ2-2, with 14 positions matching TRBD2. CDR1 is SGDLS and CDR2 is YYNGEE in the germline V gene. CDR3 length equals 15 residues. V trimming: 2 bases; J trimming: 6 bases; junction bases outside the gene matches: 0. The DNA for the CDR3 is TGTGCCAGCAGCGTGGGACTAGCGGGAGCCGGGGAGCTGTTTTTT. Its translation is CASSVGLAGAGELFF.